A selection of T cell receptor beta chains follows, all from one sample in a study of blood T cells in healthy people across ages. Via MiXCR, TCRdb re-called the 5' RACE reads, giving one row per CDR3 protein. The table has 1.5 million to 2 million distinct CDR3 sequences, roughly 50% seen once. Sequencing input: blood. All receptors derive from a woman in her 40s in good health. CDR3s include the opening cysteine and the closing phenylalanine or tryptophan. Each record gives: clone size, V gene, J gene, CDR3 length, D gene, CDR3 DNA, CDR3 protein. D genes are given only for firm matches. A row's size may be missing; if present it is once, few, many or a size class.

size: -; V: TRBV27; J: TRBJ2-6; length: 14; D: -; DNA: TGTGCCAGCGGGTCCGTATTAGGGGCCAACGTCCTGACTTTC; CDR3: CASGSVLGANVLTF
size: once; V: TRBV5-1; J: TRBJ1-4; length: 19; D: -; DNA: TGCGCCAGCAGCCCCCTTAGACGTTTTCGTCCCTCCACTAATGAAAAACTGTTTTTT; CDR3: CASSPLRRFRPSTNEKLFF
size: -; V: TRBV6-1; J: TRBJ1-2; length: 13; D: -; DNA: TGTGCCAGCAGCGGACAGCCTTTGTATGGCTACACCTTC; CDR3: CASSGQPLYGYTF
size: few; V: TRBV12-3/TRBV12-4; J: TRBJ1-2; length: 12; D: -; DNA: TGTGCCAGCAGTTTTCCCGGCGTTCCCTACACCTTC; CDR3: CASSFPGVPYTF
size: -; V: TRBV10-2; J: TRBJ2-3; length: 14; D: -; DNA: TGCGCCAGCAGAGATGGGACATCCACAGATACGCAGTATTTT; CDR3: CASRDGTSTDTQYF
size: once; V: TRBV20-1; J: TRBJ1-1; length: 13; D: TRBD1; DNA: TGCAGTGCGATGACAGGGCGAAGCACTGAAGCTTTCTTT; CDR3: CSAMTGRSTEAFF
size: few; V: TRBV20-1; J: TRBJ2-3; length: 16; D: -; DNA: TGCAGTGCCAGTCCCAATACAGGGTTTGTCACAGATACGCAGTATTTT; CDR3: CSASPNTGFVTDTQYF
size: many; V: TRBV6-2/TRBV6-3; J: TRBJ1-2; length: 13; D: TRBD1; DNA: TGTGCCAGCAGCCCGACAGGGGTGAATGGCTACACCTTC; CDR3: CASSPTGVNGYTF
size: -; V: TRBV7-2; J: TRBJ1-1; length: 15; D: TRBD1; DNA: TGTGCCAGCAGCCCCCGTCGACAGGGGAACACTGAAGCTTTCTTT; CDR3: CASSPRRQGNTEAFF
size: few; V: TRBV12-3/TRBV12-4; J: TRBJ2-1; length: 15; D: -; DNA: TGTGCCAGCAGGCGACAGGCTAGCTCCTACAATGAGCAGTTCTTC; CDR3: CASRRQASSYNEQFF
size: -; V: TRBV6-1; J: TRBJ1-4; length: 16; D: TRBD1; DNA: TGTGCCAGCAATAAAGGACAGGGTCGAACTAATGAAAAACTGTTTTTT; CDR3: CASNKGQGRTNEKLFF
size: few; V: TRBV4-2; J: TRBJ2-3; length: 15; D: -; DNA: TGTGCCAGCAGCCAAGGCCGGGGAAACACAGATACGCAGTATTTT; CDR3: CASSQGRGNTDTQYF
size: -; V: TRBV7-2; J: TRBJ1-4; length: 15; D: -; DNA: TGTGCCAGCAGCTTTAACCGGGATCCTGAGGAAAAACTGTTTTTT; CDR3: CASSFNRDPEEKLFF